Presented here are 28 T cell receptor beta chains from one specimen sequenced in a study of T cell responses to AZD1222 COVID-19 vaccine. The assay was immunoSEQ multiplex PCR, and TCRdb's table has in-frame clones only and misses some. The sample lists some 78,000 clones; roughly four fifths were seen once. Sequenced material: peripheral blood, taken 28 days after the second AZD1222 dose. The receptor source for this set is an adult who received the AZD1222 COVID-19 vaccine.

This clone counts as medium-sized. The chain is built from TRBV4-3 and TRBJ2-1; 14 bases match TRBD2. V trimming: 5 bases; J trimming: 5 bases; junction bases outside the gene matches: 2. This CDR3 spans 15 amino acids. Per germline, CDR1 LGHNA and CDR2 YSLEER. The CDR3 DNA is TGCGCCAGCAGCTGGACTAGCGGGAGGAACAATGAGCAGTTCTTC. It codes for CASSWTSGRNNEQFF.

With regard to this clone: Compared with germline, one end of the junction differs, possibly owing to a read error. The gene calls are TRBV29-1 and TRBJ2-7; D is ambiguous. CDR1 and CDR2 (germline): SQVTM, ANQGSEA. This CDR3 has 11 amino acids. This CDR3 is CSVRPSNEQYF. CDR3 nucleotide sequence: TGCAGCGTTCGTCCCTCCAACGAGCAGTACTTC.

V gene TRBV6-5 combines with J gene TRBJ1-2, with a weak D call TRBD1 (5 bases). V was pared by 6 bases and J by 8 bases, with 16 bases between. Germline V gene data show CDR1 as MNHEY and CDR2 as SVGAGI. The CDR3 totals 13 residues. The CDR3 sequence is CASSPRDLGGYTF. CDR3 sequence (DNA): TGTGCCAGCAGCCCCAGGGACCTTGGGGGCTACACCTTC.

V usage is TRBV6-5 and J usage is TRBJ1-4; TRBD1 aligns across 8 bases. This CDR3 is built from 15 residues. The junction had 6 bases not matched to a gene; V was cut back by 4 bases and J by 5 bases. CDR1 and CDR2 (germline): MNHEY, SVGAGI. This CDR3 reads CASSFDRGKNEKLFF. DNA for the CDR3: TGTGCCAGCAGTTTTGACAGGGGAAAAAATGAAAAACTGTTTTTT.

V gene TRBV21-1 combines with J gene TRBJ2-6; TRBD2, as called in the table, went unchecked against the DNA. TRBV21-1 is tagged as a pseudogene. The CDR3 is made up of 17 amino acids. CDR3 in DNA: TGTGCCAGCAGCAAATCTCGAGCGGGATCTGGGGCCAACGTCCTGACTTTC. As protein: CASSKSRAGSGANVLTF.

This clone was seen a handful of times. The chain carries TRBV7-2 and TRBJ2-7; 9 positions agree with TRBD1. Germline values: CDR1 SGHTA, CDR2 FQGNSA. The CDR3 spans 15 residues. J was trimmed by 5 bases and V by 0 bases; bases with no gene match: 5. Here the CDR3 reads CASSLATGGMDEQYF. The CDR3 nucleotides are TGTGCCAGCAGCTTAGCTACAGGGGGCATGGACGAGCAGTACTTC.

The chain couples TRBV3-1 (or the pseudogene TRBV3-2) to TRBJ1-2; 11 bases are shared with TRBD1. The CDR3 runs to 17 residues. Germline V CDR1 and CDR2: LGHDT, YNNKEL (reference sequence). Trimming cost V 1 base and J 5 bases; bases outside gene matches: 9. The CDR3 nucleotides read TGTGCCAGCAGCCAAGGGGTAGGACAGGGGGCTGAGTATGGCTACACCTTC. Encoded protein: CASSQGVGQGAEYGYTF.

The rearrangement uses TRBV7-8 and TRBJ2-2; possibly TRBD2 for D (5 bases). CDR3 length equals 14 residues. The germline V and J ends were trimmed by 5 bases and 6 bases, with 13 bases remaining between them. CDR1 is SGHVS and CDR2 is FQNEAQ in the germline V gene. The CDR3 is CASSPRRVAGELFF. In DNA form, the CDR3 reads TGTGCCAGCAGCCCCCGGCGGGTTGCCGGGGAGCTGTTTTTT.

This CDR3 reads CAWNLLGGNEQFF. CDR3 sequence (DNA): TGTGCCTGGAATCTCCTGGGGGGAAATGAGCAGTTCTTC. The J gene is TRBJ2-1, the V gene TRBV30; D is perhaps TRBD2 (6 bases). The CDR3 sequence is 13 residues long. Looked up from germline, CDR1 is GTSNPN and CDR2 is SVGIG (reference sequence). Trimming shortened V by 4 bases and J by 7 bases, and 14 bases separated the two germline ends.

The J gene is TRBJ2-5, the V gene TRBV5-1; 10 bases map to TRBD2. Germline CDR1 is SGHRS and CDR2 is YFSETQ. The V and J ends lost 0 bases and 6 bases, in that order; junction bases with no gene match: 8. This CDR3 has 16 residues. Written as DNA, the CDR3 is TGCGCCAGCAGCTTGGACTCCGGGACTAGCGTTAAGACCCAGTACTTC. Translated: CASSLDSGTSVKTQYF.

In the case of this clone: Germline and junction disagree at one end, which may indicate a read error. V gene TRBV3-1 (or the pseudogene TRBV3-2) combines with J gene TRBJ2-4; possibly TRBD1 for D (5 bases). Germline V gene lookup returns CDR1 LGHDT and CDR2 YNNKEL (reference sequence). The CDR3 totals 13 residues. CDR3 amino acids: CASSQGSGGRAHF. DNA of the CDR3: TGTGCCAGCAGCCAAGGGTCGGGCGGCAGGGCCCACTTC.

The rearrangement uses TRBV7-8 and TRBJ2-1; a weak D match, TRBD2 (6 bases). Per the germline V gene, CDR1 is SGHVS and CDR2 is FQNEAQ. The V end lost 2 bases, the J end lost 2 bases, and 13 bases lay between the germline ends. The CDR3 contains 16 residues. This CDR3 reads CASSLRAGLAYNEQFF. The CDR3 nucleotides read TGTGCCAGCAGCTTAAGGGCGGGGTTAGCCTACAATGAGCAGTTCTTC.

This clone has only one observation. This chain links TRBV3-1 (or the pseudogene TRBV3-2) with TRBJ2-7, with D unclear. V lost 3 bases and J 9 bases, leaving 27 bases between the germline ends. This CDR3 is built from 17 residues. CDR1 is LGHDT and CDR2 is YNNKEL in the germline V gene (reference sequence). As DNA, the CDR3 is TGTGCCAGCAGCCATCCTCCGCGGTGGCCCTCTCCTCGGTGGCAGTACTTC. The encoded protein is CASSHPPRWPSPRWQYF.

The rearrangement joins TRBV28 to TRBJ2-7; the D gene could be TRBD1 or TRBD2 (6 bases each). Germline V gene sequence: CDR1 MDHEN, CDR2 SYDVKM. V was pared by 6 bases and J by 2 bases, with 14 bases between. The CDR3 sequence is 14 residues long. CDR3 residues: CASRIEGGTYEQYF. In nucleotides, the CDR3 is TGTGCCAGCAGAATAGAAGGGGGGACCTACGAGCAGTACTTC.

This clone showed up just once. This sequence joins TRBV5-4 and TRBJ2-2; 9 bases line up with TRBD2. CDR1 is SGHNT and CDR2 is YYREEE in the germline V gene (reference sequence). With 3 bases clipped from V and 4 bases from J, the junction kept 7 bases outside the gene matches. The CDR3 loop spans 16 amino acids. The CDR3 reads CASSSSSGDFTGELFF. The CDR3 DNA follows: TGTGCCAGCAGCTCGTCTAGCGGGGACTTCACCGGGGAGCTGTTTTTT.

The rearrangement joins TRBV7-8 to TRBJ2-5; the D call may be TRBD1 or TRBD2 (5 bases each). With 7 bases removed from V and 5 bases from J, the gap between germline ends came to 20 bases. This CDR3 comprises 15 residues. Germline CDR1 SGHVS, CDR2 FQNEAQ. DNA of the CDR3: TGTGCCAGCACCACTCGATGGGGGTTAAGGGAGACCCAGTACTTC. Translating it yields CASTTRWGLRETQYF.

The V call is TRBV2, the J call TRBJ1-6; 9 positions match TRBD1. The CDR3 runs to 14 residues. The V gene's germline CDR1 is SNHLY and CDR2 FYNNEI. The V gene end was trimmed by 8 bases and the J gene end by 14 bases; junction bases not matched to a gene: 13. CDR3 region: CASDRDRATPTLHF. The CDR3 bases are TGTGCCAGCGACCGGGACAGGGCCACTCCGACCCTCCACTTT.

The chain carries TRBV7-3 and TRBJ2-1; D uncertain. Trimming removed 4 bases at V and 5 bases at J, with 6 bases between. The CDR3 spans 12 residues. Germline V gene sequence: CDR1 SGHTA, CDR2 FQGTGA. The CDR3 loop is CASSSLNNEQFF. CDR3 bases: TGTGCCAGCAGCTCCCTGAACAATGAGCAGTTCTTC.

This chain joins TRBV2 and TRBJ2-3, with 14 bases aligning to TRBD2. The length of the CDR3 is 15 residues. Germline V gene sequence: CDR1 SNHLY, CDR2 FYNNEI. With V trimmed by 6 bases and J by 8 bases, 7 bases remained unmatched. CDR3 DNA sequence: TGTGCCAGCAGAGGGACTAGCGGGAGCGGGGGTACGCAGTATTTT. Translating it yields CASRGTSGSGGTQYF.

The V gene is TRBV5-5, the J gene TRBJ1-4; perhaps TRBD1 as D (6 bases). The germline CDR1 and CDR2 sequences are SGHKS and YYEKEE (reference sequence). The CDR3 has 17 amino acids. Trimming removed 0 bases at V and 8 bases at J, with 20 bases between. The CDR3 sequence is CASSLGQGISSGEKLFF. The CDR3 coding sequence is TGTGCCAGCAGCTTGGGGCAGGGGATTAGTTCGGGGGAAAAACTGTTTTTT.

The rearrangement joins TRBV28 to TRBJ1-5; D ambiguous. CDR3 size: 18 residues. The germline V gene has CDR1 MDHEN and CDR2 SYDVKM. Trimming cost V 6 bases and J 0 bases, with 21 bases left between them. The CDR3 coding sequence is TGTGCCAGCAGCCAACCGGGTTTTTATCGGGGTAGCAATCAGCCCCAGCATTTT. This translates into CASSQPGFYRGSNQPQHF.

V is TRBV4-2 and J is TRBJ2-7, with D uncertain. The CDR3 spans 15 residues. The V gene lost 0 bases and the J gene lost 3 bases, with 12 bases spanning the gap. Germline V CDR1 and CDR2: LGHNA, YNFKEQ. The CDR3 bases are TGTGCCAGCAGCCAAGATTCTAGTATCGACTACGAGCAGTACTTC. The encoded protein is CASSQDSSIDYEQYF.

The gene calls are TRBV27 and TRBJ2-5; 9 nucleotides agree with TRBD1. V shed 5 bases, J shed 2 bases, and the junction held 12 bases outside the gene matches. In germline, CDR1 is MNHEY, CDR2 SMNVEV (reference sequence). The CDR3 length is 17 residues. DNA of the CDR3: TGTGCCAGCAGTAACATAAGGACAGGGGCAAAACAAGAGACCCAGTACTTC. It translates to CASSNIRTGAKQETQYF.

The V gene is TRBV24-1, the J gene TRBJ2-1; TRBD2 matches at 10 bases. Germline V CDR1 and CDR2: KGHDR, SFDVKD. This CDR3 spans 15 amino acids. The trim removed 5 bases at V and 5 bases at J, leaving 5 bases unmatched. The CDR3 nucleotides are TGTGCCACCAGTGGGCGGACTAGCGGAAACAATGAGCAGTTCTTC. It specifies CATSGRTSGNNEQFF.

CDR3 region: CASSLVAGANYGYTF. The CDR3, as DNA: TGTGCCAGCAGCTTAGTTGCGGGGGCTAACTATGGCTACACCTTC. J is TRBJ1-2 and V is TRBV11-2; D perhaps matches TRBD1 (5 bases). CDR1 and CDR2 from the germline V gene are SGHAT and FQNNGV. V lost 1 base and J 0 bases, leaving 9 bases between the germline ends. The CDR3 contains 15 residues.

This clone was detected only once. The V call is TRBV5-5, the J call TRBJ2-3; no reliable D call. This CDR3 is built from 15 residues. Per germline, CDR1 SGHKS and CDR2 YYEKEE (reference sequence). Trimming cost V 4 bases and J 4 bases, with 16 bases left between them. CDR3 sequence (DNA): TGTGCCAGCAGCCTCAACGTGGGGTTAGCAGATACGCAGTATTTT. Translating it yields CASSLNVGLADTQYF.

The CDR3 is CASSSGLFKNIQYF. Here the CDR3 DNA reads TGTGCCAGCAGTTCCGGTTTGTTCAAAAACATTCAGTACTTC. The J gene is TRBJ2-4, the V gene TRBV6-2 or TRBV6-3; D not certain. From germline, CDR1 is MNHEY and CDR2 SVGEGT. With 4 bases removed from V and 3 bases from J, the gap between germline ends came to 10 bases. The CDR3 has 14 amino acids.

This clone was seen only a few times. This chain joins TRBV18 and TRBJ1-6; no clear D. There are 13 residues in the CDR3. V was trimmed by 3 bases and J by 5 bases, leaving 5 bases between them. Germline CDR1 KGHSH, CDR2 LQKENI. The CDR3 DNA is TGTGCCAGCTCACCCCACGATAATTCACCCCTCCACTTT. Its protein product is CASSPHDNSPLHF.